The 12 T cell receptor beta chains in this list originate from one sample, sequenced in a study of cytomegalovirus exposure and HLA in healthy donors. The PCR made use of 60 Vbeta and 13 Jbeta primers. Sequenced by immunoSEQ multiplex PCR; TCRdb stores in-frame clones only, minus some. The table includes almost 80,000 clones, 67% detected once. The material sequenced was PBMCs. The source is a woman between 45 and 60 years old in good health and CMV-seropositive.

This sequence joins TRBV28 and TRBJ1-2; D is possibly TRBD1 (5 bases). Trimming pared 3 bases from V and 7 bases from J, leaving 24 bases between. CDR3 length equals 17 residues. Germline CDR1 reads MDHEN; CDR2 reads SYDVKM. This CDR3 reads CASSFPRGREGLFGYTF. The CDR3 region has the DNA TGTGCCAGCAGTTTTCCCCGGGGCCGGGAGGGACTATTTGGCTACACCTTC.

Here the CDR3 reads CASRDSPNQPQHF. CDR3 sequence (DNA): TGTGCCAGTAGGGACAGTCCCAATCAGCCCCAGCATTTT. The rearrangement links TRBV19 to TRBJ1-5; maybe TRBD1 (6 bases). V gave up 6 bases and J gave up 3 bases, with 9 bases separating them. This CDR3 is 13 amino acids long. The V gene's germline CDR1 is LNHDA and CDR2 SQIVND (reference sequence). The entire variable domain, with the rest obtained from reference TRBV19 and TRBJ1-5, is as follows: DGGITQSPKYLFRKEGQNVTLSCEQNLNHDAMYWYRQDPGQGLRLIYYSQIVNDFQKGDIAEGYSVSREKKESFPLTVTSAQKNPTAFYLCASRDSPNQPQHFGDGTRLSIL.

The CDR3 protein is CASSRSYQRAIYGYTF. The CDR3, as DNA: TGTGCCAGCAGCCGGTCATATCAGAGGGCAATCTATGGCTACACCTTC. The rearrangement uses TRBV11-2 and TRBJ1-2; D uncertain. The CDR3 is 16 amino acids. V shed 5 bases and J shed 4 bases, with 20 bases lying between them. Germline CDR1 is SGHAT and CDR2 is FQNNGV. The full variable domain, completed using reference TRBV11-2 and TRBJ1-2, is EAGVAQSPRYKIIEKRQSVAFWCNPISGHATLYWYQQILGQGPKLLIQFQNNGVVDDSQLPKDRFSAERLKGVDSTLKIQPAKLEDSAVYLCASSRSYQRAIYGYTFGSGTRLTVV.

The CDR3 protein is CASSVQVSSYNEQFF. CDR3 sequence (DNA): TGCGCCAGCAGCGTACAGGTGAGCTCCTACAATGAGCAGTTCTTC. This chain connects TRBV5-1 to TRBJ2-1, with D maybe TRBD1 (5 bases). Trimming removed 4 bases at V and 0 bases at J, with 11 bases between. This CDR3 contains 15 residues. CDR1 is SGHRS, CDR2 YFSETQ, per germline.

The rearrangement links TRBV9 to TRBJ1-2, with unresolved D. The CDR3 extends over 12 amino acids. The V gene lost 0 bases and the J gene lost 7 bases, with 7 bases spanning the gap. Per the germline V gene, CDR1 is SGDLS and CDR2 is YYNGEE. CDR3 protein: CASSVGQAGYTF. CDR3 DNA: TGTGCCAGCAGCGTAGGGCAGGCTGGCTACACCTTC.

The chain links TRBV10-1 to TRBJ1-1; 10 nucleotides agree with TRBD1. With V trimmed by 9 bases and J by 4 bases, 5 bases remained unmatched. The CDR3 is 13 amino acids. Germline values: CDR1 WNHNN, CDR2 SYGVQD (reference sequence). CDR3 sequence: CASGQGGSTEAFF. The CDR3 nucleotides are TGCGCCAGTGGACAGGGGGGTAGCACTGAAGCTTTCTTT.

The rearrangement links TRBV7-6 to TRBJ1-2; no reliable D call. The CDR3 is made up of 15 amino acids. V gave up 1 base and J gave up 4 bases, with 13 bases separating them. Germline V gene sequence: CDR1 SGHVS, CDR2 FNYEAQ. CDR3 nucleotides: TGTGCCAGCAGCTTAGAGACAAGATCTCCCTATGGCTACACCTTC. Protein sequence: CASSLETRSPYGYTF.

The V call is TRBV2, the J call TRBJ2-5; TRBD2 matches 7 bases. Germline values: CDR1 SNHLY, CDR2 FYNNEI. The length of the CDR3 is 14 residues. V shed 6 bases and J 4 bases; nucleotides not matched to a gene: 8. DNA for the CDR3: TGTGCCAGCAGGCCGAGGTGGGAGGGAGAGACCCAGTACTTC. Protein product: CASRPRWEGETQYF.

This clone has only a few counts. The J gene is TRBJ2-7, the V gene TRBV25-1; TRBD2 aligns across 7 bases. Germline V gene data show CDR1 as MGHDK and CDR2 as SYGVNS. J gave up 0 bases and V 8 bases, and 4 bases lay outside the gene matches. CDR3 length: 13 residues. CDR3 in DNA: TGTGCCAGCGGGGGAGGGGACTCCTACGAGCAGTACTTC. It encodes CASGGGDSYEQYF.

V and J are TRBV10-1 and TRBJ2-3, with 12 nucleotides matching TRBD2. Trimming removed 5 bases from V and 2 bases from J; junction bases left unmatched: 5. This CDR3 spans 16 amino acids. Looked up from germline, CDR1 is WNHNN and CDR2 is SYGVQD (reference sequence). The CDR3 bases are TGCGCCAGCAGTAAGACTAGCGGGGGCGTCACAGATACGCAGTATTTT. Its translation: CASSKTSGGVTDTQYF.

This clone appeared a single time. The chain is built from TRBV9 and TRBJ2-2; 7 bases are shared with TRBD1. Germline CDR1 SGDLS, CDR2 YYNGEE. V was pared by 4 bases and J by 3 bases, with 6 bases of the junction left unmatched. The CDR3 spans 15 residues. CDR3 DNA sequence: TGTGCCAGCAGCCCCGGGACAGTAGACACCGGGGAGCTGTTTTTT. Its translation: CASSPGTVDTGELFF.

As concerns this clone: A read error may account for a junction end that differs from germline. The chain uses TRBV7-9 and TRBJ2-4, with 8 bases identical to TRBD1. In germline, CDR1 is SEHNR, CDR2 FQNEAQ (reference sequence). CDR3 length: 12 residues. Here the CDR3 DNA reads TGTTCCAGTGGACAGGGTACAAACATTCAGTACTTC. This codes for CSSGQGTNIQYF. Drawing the rest from reference TRBV7-9 and TRBJ2-4, the complete variable domain is DTGVSQNPRHKITKRGQNVTFRCDPISEHNRLYWYRQTLGQGPEFLTYFQNEAQLEKSRLLSDRFSAERPKGSFSTLEIQRTEQGDSAMYLCSSGQGTNIQYFGAGTRLSVL.